This TCR beta chain was sequenced in a study of beta chain features in type 1 diabetes. The study's findings and limits: The study found moderately but significantly shorter TCRB CDR3s in all four CD4+ subsets of Type 1 diabetes patients. Sequencing of cDNA might inflate the share of cells that strongly express TCR.

The ends were cut back, 0 bases at V and 4 bases at J, with 22 bases in the middle. The CDR3 runs 18 residues. Per germline, CDR1 SGDLS and CDR2 YYNGEE. The investigators reverse transcribed all of the isolated RNA, so they sequenced expressed TCRB transcripts. Sequencing was performed with immunoSEQ multiplex PCR; in TCRdb, only in-frame clones are kept and a portion is missing. The sample includes roughly 230,000 clones, 11% of them seen just once. Comments on this clone: Its antigen is as yet unknown.

A sort by CD45RO/CCR7/CD25/CD127/CD95/CD27 yielded CD4+ naive, central memory, regulatory and stem cell-like memory cells. Specimen: naive CD4+ T cells from blood. This clonotype originated in a man aged 25 to 40 with type 1 diabetes. The chain has TRBV9 and TRBJ2-5; D possibly corresponds to TRBD2 (5 bases). Written as DNA, the CDR3 is TGTGCCAGCAGCGTAGGGGCTTCGGCCGGATTAAGCGGAGAGACCCAGTACTTC. Translating it yields CASSVGASAGLSGETQYF.